The 29 T cell receptor beta chains below all came from one sample that was sequenced in a study of control samples from healthy donors and cancer patients. Only in-frame clones appear in the TCRdb table, and some are missing; sequencing was by immunoSEQ multiplex PCR. The sample includes over 25,000 clones, nearly 90% seen only once; the top ten take around 3.6%. Sequencing was performed on formalin-fixed, paraffin-embedded tissue. The receptor source for this set is a female donor with melanoma.

This clone was detected only once. The chain joins TRBV6-2 or TRBV6-3 to TRBJ1-5, with D unresolved. Deletions cut 2 bases from V and 2 bases from J, with 19 bases between. The length of the CDR3 is 18 residues. Germline V gene data show CDR1 as MNHEY and CDR2 as SVGEGT. The CDR3 DNA reads as TGTGCCAGCAGTTACGTTGTCGGAAAAGAAGTTGGCAATCAGCCCCAGCATTTT. Protein product: CASSYVVGKEVGNQPQHF.

The chain uses TRBV6-5 and TRBJ2-7; weak D call: TRBD1 (6 bases). Trimming took off 2 bases at V and 0 bases at J, with 8 bases between the two ends. The CDR3 runs 14 residues. CDR1 is MNHEY and CDR2 is SVGAGI in the germline V gene. CDR3 protein: CASSYTTGSYEQYF. The CDR3 nucleotides read TGTGCCAGCAGTTACACGACAGGCTCCTACGAGCAGTACTTC.

The chain's CDR3 is CASSSLSPTSGSYNEQFF. The CDR3 DNA is TGCGCCAGCAGCTCCCTATCCCCGACTAGCGGGAGTTACAATGAGCAGTTCTTC. The chain combines TRBV5-1 with TRBJ2-1; 12 nucleotides align to TRBD2. The V segment lost 3 bases and the J segment 4 bases; nucleotides outside the gene matches: 11. The germline gives CDR1 SGHRS, CDR2 YFSETQ. The CDR3 sequence is 18 residues long.

This clone was seen a few times. The chain joins TRBV10-1 to TRBJ2-2; D may be TRBD1 (5 bases). CDR1 is WNHNN and CDR2 is SYGVQD in the germline V gene (reference sequence). The CDR3 sequence is 13 residues long. V lost 7 bases and J lost 2, with 8 bases in between. DNA of the CDR3: TGCGCCAGCATGGACACCAACACCGGGGAGCTGTTTTTT. The encoded protein is CASMDTNTGELFF.

In DNA, the CDR3 is TGTGCCAGCAGCTTCGAGGGAGGGTCAGATACGCAGTATTTT. The encoded protein is CASSFEGGSDTQYF. The chain has TRBV7-2 and TRBJ2-3; 7 bases agree with TRBD2. The CDR3 length is 14 residues. Trimming removed 3 bases from V and 4 bases from J; junction bases left unmatched: 4. Germline lookup yields CDR1 SGHTA and CDR2 FQGNSA.

The chain combines TRBV7-9 with TRBJ1-2; D may be TRBD1 (6 bases). The CDR3 length is 18 residues. The germline V gene has CDR1 SEHNR and CDR2 FQNEAQ (reference sequence). Trimming stripped 1 base from V and 3 bases from J, with 21 bases between. CDR3 in DNA: TGTGCCAGCAGCTTAGTTGGGGCAGGGGTACGAAGTCACTATGGCTACACCTTC. It yields the protein CASSLVGAGVRSHYGYTF.

The chain links TRBV6-5 to TRBJ2-7; D tentatively reads TRBD1 or TRBD2 (5 bases each). Trimming shortened V by 10 bases and J by 5 bases, and 15 bases separated the two germline ends. CDR1 is MNHEY, CDR2 SVGAGI, per germline. This CDR3 is 12 amino acids long. The CDR3 loop reads CATEGNWDEQYF. As DNA, the CDR3 is TGTGCCACCGAGGGGAATTGGGACGAGCAGTACTTC.

CDR3 bases: TGTGCCAGTAGTGATAGCGGGGTCCCCCCCTACGAGCAGTACTTC. This translates into CASSDSGVPPYEQYF. The chain couples TRBV19 to TRBJ2-7; 8 bases align to TRBD2. The germline V gene encodes CDR1 LNHDA and CDR2 SQIVND (reference sequence). J lost 2 bases, V lost 5 bases, and 8 bases had no gene match. The CDR3 sequence is 15 residues long.

The gene calls are TRBV2 and TRBJ2-3; the D gene is possibly TRBD2 (5 bases). Germline assignment: CDR1 SNHLY and CDR2 FYNNEI. This CDR3 comprises 16 residues. CDR3 sequence: CASGVRAERGTDTQYF. The DNA for the CDR3 is TGTGCGAGCGGTGTAAGAGCGGAGAGGGGCACAGATACGCAGTATTTT.

The rearrangement joins TRBV25-1 to TRBJ1-5; D call uncertain. Trimming took 4 bases from V and 6 from J, leaving 13 bases between them. This CDR3 comprises 14 residues. Per the germline V gene, CDR1 is MGHDK and CDR2 is SYGVNS. CDR3 sequence: CASSVLTFVQPQHF. In DNA form, the CDR3 reads TGTGCCAGCAGTGTTCTGACATTTGTTCAGCCCCAGCATTTT.

The chain has TRBV7-2 and TRBJ2-1; D unresolved. This CDR3 region has 13 residues. V was pared by 8 bases and J by 3 bases, with 11 bases between. CDR1 SGHTA and CDR2 FQGNSA come from the germline V gene. The CDR3 loop reads CASAPDLYNEQFF. The CDR3 DNA reads TGTGCCAGCGCCCCGGATCTCTACAATGAGCAGTTCTTC.

The chain links TRBV21-1 to TRBJ1-1. TRBV21-1 is shown as a pseudogene. The CDR3 is 16 residues long. The CDR3, as DNA: TGTGCCAGCAGCAAACCAACCGGGGGATGGCCGCTTGAAGCTTTCTTT. As protein: CASSKPTGGWPLEAFF.

The V and J genes are TRBV7-3 and TRBJ2-3, with a possible D match to TRBD2 (5 bases). The CDR3 is 15 residues long. The germline CDR1 and CDR2 sequences are SGHTA and FQGTGA. Trimming shortened V by 2 bases and J by 6 bases, and 15 bases separated the two germline ends. The CDR3 here is CASSLDYSRLDTQYF. Here the CDR3 DNA reads TGTGCCAGCAGCTTAGACTACTCCCGCCTTGATACGCAGTATTTT.

This clone was found a few times. This chain connects TRBV7-9 to TRBJ1-4, with unresolved D. CDR3 length equals 13 residues. Trimming left V 6 bases short and J 1 base short, with 6 bases between. Germline V gene sequence: CDR1 SEHNR, CDR2 FQNEAQ (reference sequence). The CDR3 region is CASRGRTNEKLFF. In DNA, the CDR3 is TGTGCCAGCAGGGGGAGAACTAATGAAAAACTGTTTTTT.

Worth noting for this clone: One base away lies a much larger clone, so this may be a sequencing read error. Other DNA sequences in this sample translate to the same CDR3. The J gene is TRBJ1-6, the V gene TRBV2, with TRBD1 matching over 10 bases. The CDR3 runs 12 residues. Germline CDR1 is SNHLY and CDR2 is FYNNEI. The CDR3 loop is CTTGQGGSPLHF. The CDR3 coding sequence is TGTACAACCGGACAGGGGGGATCACCCCTCCACTTT. Together with reference TRBV2 and TRBJ1-6, the CDR3 gives the full variable domain: EPEVTQTPSHQVTQMGQEVILRCVPISNHLYFYWYRQILGQKVEFLVSFYNNEISEKSEIFDDQFSVERPDGSNFTLKIRSTKLEDSAMYFCTTGQGGSPLHFGNGTRLTVT.

V is TRBV30 and J is TRBJ1-4, with D uncertain. The CDR3 sequence is 14 residues long. Trimming cost V 2 bases and J 8 bases, with 15 bases left between them. Germline assignment: CDR1 GTSNPN and CDR2 SVGIG (reference sequence). CDR3 region: CAWSHIGIQEKLFF. The CDR3 coding sequence is TGTGCCTGGAGTCACATTGGAATTCAGGAAAAACTGTTTTTT.

The CDR3 region has the DNA TGTGCCATCAGTACCCCGGGGCTAGCGGAACTTTACAATGAGCAGTTCTTC. Translating it yields CAISTPGLAELYNEQFF. J is TRBJ2-1 and V is TRBV10-3, with 7 positions matching TRBD2. Germline V lookup: CDR1 ENHRY, CDR2 SYGVKD. V lost 5 bases, J lost 4 bases, and 14 bases stayed unmatched. This CDR3 contains 17 residues.

This chain uses TRBV7-2 with TRBJ2-3; TRBD2 agrees at 10 bases. V was clipped by 2 bases and J by 4 bases; unmatched bases: 9. CDR1 SGHTA and CDR2 FQGNSA come from the germline V gene. This CDR3 spans 17 amino acids. The CDR3 region has the DNA TGTGCCAGCAGCTTAATGGCTAGCGGGAGTAGAGCAGATACGCAGTATTTT. Translation gives CASSLMASGSRADTQYF.

The CDR3 nucleotides are TGCGCCAGCAGCTTGGCAGAGACCCAGTACTTC. This translates into CASSLAETQYF. The chain has TRBV5-1 and TRBJ2-5; D call uncertain. V was clipped by 0 bases and J by 4 bases, with 1 base between them. CDR1 and CDR2 (germline): SGHRS, YFSETQ. This CDR3 comprises 11 residues.

V is TRBV19 and J is TRBJ1-2; D is ambiguous. Per the germline V gene, CDR1 is LNHDA and CDR2 is SQIVND (reference sequence). The length of the CDR3 is 13 residues. The ends were cut back, 2 bases at V and 5 bases at J, with 9 bases in the middle. The CDR3 spells CASSISRGYGYTF. In DNA, the CDR3 is TGTGCCAGTAGTATAAGTCGTGGGTATGGCTACACCTTC.

This clone was found a few times. The gene calls are TRBV5-6 and TRBJ2-1, with a tentative D call TRBD1 (5 bases). The V end lost 0 bases, the J end lost 10 bases, and 14 bases lay between the germline ends. The germline V gene encodes CDR1 SGHDT and CDR2 YYEEEE. The CDR3 has 14 amino acids. In DNA form, the CDR3 reads TGTGCCAGCAGCTTGGTATGGCAGGGCCAGGAGCAGTTCTTC. Translation: CASSLVWQGQEQFF.

The genes are TRBV7-2 and TRBJ2-7, with D uncertain. V lost 1 base to trimming and J lost 2 bases, with 6 bases between them. Germline V gene lookup returns CDR1 SGHTA and CDR2 FQGNSA. The CDR3 runs 13 residues. CDR3 protein: CASSLEFPYEQYF. The CDR3 DNA sequence: TGTGCCAGCAGCTTAGAATTCCCCTACGAGCAGTACTTC.

The V gene is TRBV28, the J gene TRBJ1-2, with 9 bases aligning to TRBD1. This CDR3 region has 15 residues. Unmatched junction bases numbered 17, after V lost 8 bases and J lost 10 bases. CDR1 is MDHEN and CDR2 is SYDVKM in the germline V gene. The CDR3 nucleotides read TGTGCCAGCTACTCCGTCCCGGGACAGGGCAGAACCTACACCTTC. As protein: CASYSVPGQGRTYTF.

This clone is labeled medium-sized. The chain joins TRBV19 to TRBJ1-6; D is perhaps TRBD1 (6 bases). The ends were cut back, 5 bases at V and 9 bases at J, with 17 bases in the middle. The CDR3 contains 15 residues. The germline gives CDR1 LNHDA, CDR2 SQIVND (reference sequence). This CDR3 is CASSPVVRGTSPLHF. For the CDR3, the DNA is TGTGCCAGTAGTCCGGTAGTCAGGGGTACTTCACCCCTCCACTTT. Full variable domain (remainder filled in from reference TRBV19 and TRBJ1-6): DGGITQSPKYLFRKEGQNVTLSCEQNLNHDAMYWYRQDPGQGLRLIYYSQIVNDFQKGDIAEGYSVSREKKESFPLTVTSAQKNPTAFYLCASSPVVRGTSPLHFGNGTRLTVT.

This chain uses TRBV18 with TRBJ1-2, with D tentatively TRBD1 (6 bases). The CDR3 contains 15 residues. The ends were cut back, 4 bases at V and 6 bases at J, with 18 bases in the middle. Germline V gives CDR1 KGHSH, CDR2 LQKENI. The CDR3 loop reads CASSQGQGQYDGYTF. DNA for the CDR3: TGTGCCAGCTCACAAGGGCAGGGGCAGTATGATGGCTACACCTTC.

The gene calls are TRBV19 and TRBJ1-1; D not certain. From germline, CDR1 is LNHDA and CDR2 SQIVND (reference sequence). The CDR3 is 14 amino acids. V lost 2 bases, J lost 1 base, and 8 bases lay in between. The CDR3 reads CASSILRGNTEAFF. DNA for the CDR3: TGTGCCAGTAGTATACTTCGCGGGAACACTGAAGCTTTCTTT. The full variable domain, in which reference TRBV19 and TRBJ1-1 provide the parts outside the CDR3, is DGGITQSPKYLFRKEGQNVTLSCEQNLNHDAMYWYRQDPGQGLRLIYYSQIVNDFQKGDIAEGYSVSREKKESFPLTVTSAQKNPTAFYLCASSILRGNTEAFFGQGTRLTVV.

V gene TRBV29-1 combines with J gene TRBJ1-1; 9 bases fit TRBD1. CDR1 and CDR2 from the germline V gene are SQVTM and ANQGSEA. The length of the CDR3 is 13 residues. The ends lost 7 bases at V and 6 bases at J; junction bases unmatched: 9. The CDR3: CSGKTQGAAEAFF. As DNA, the CDR3 is TGCAGCGGTAAAACACAGGGGGCTGCTGAAGCTTTCTTT. Based on the CDR3 plus reference TRBV29-1 and TRBJ1-1, the full variable domain is SAVISQKPSRDICQRGTSLTIQCQVDSQVTMMFWYRQQPGQSLTLIATANQGSEATYESGFVIDKFPISRPNLTFSTLTVSNMSPEDSSIYLCSGKTQGAAEAFFGQGTRLTVV.

The chain joins TRBV6-5 to TRBJ2-7; TRBD1 aligns across 7 bases. CDR1 and CDR2 (germline): MNHEY, SVGAGI. The CDR3 has 15 amino acids. V shed 10 bases and J 5 bases; nucleotides not matched to a gene: 17. The CDR3 DNA is TGTGCCACCTACAAACGACAGGGAAGTTCCCACGAGCAGTACTTC. Translated, it gives CATYKRQGSSHEQYF.

The V and J genes are TRBV7-6 and TRBJ2-1; D unresolved. Germline-derived CDR1 and CDR2 are SGHVS and FNYEAQ. The CDR3 is 16 residues long. With 2 bases removed from V and 0 bases from J, the gap between germline ends came to 11 bases. This chain's CDR3 is CASSLLSVNSYNEQFF. CDR3 DNA: TGTGCCAGCAGCTTACTATCAGTTAACTCCTACAATGAGCAGTTCTTC. Full variable domain (rest looked up from reference TRBV7-6 and TRBJ2-1): GAGVSQSPRYKVTKRGQDVALRCDPISGHVSLYWYRQALGQGPEFLTYFNYEAQQDKSGLPNDRFSAERPEGSISTLTIQRTEQRDSAMYRCASSLLSVNSYNEQFFGPGTRLTVL.